The 18 T cell receptor beta chains below come from one sample, sequenced in a study of a mutant IDH1 vaccine in newly diagnosed glioma. Time point specified: baseline, week 1 (first vaccination visit). Treatment denoted: pre-vaccination baseline after standard-of-care therapy. Clones were read by immunoSEQ multiplex PCR, and TCRdb kept only the in-frame ones, dropping some. Among 75,000 to 100,000 clones listed, approximately 80% were seen once. The sequences come from PBMCs, collected from a glioma patient treated with radiotherapy, temozolomide or both. These receptors were taken from a man aged 35 to 55 with glioma. Some clones in this sample may be carry-over from other donors' samples.

The genes are TRBV5-4 and TRBJ2-7; D gene unclear. Germline-derived CDR1 and CDR2 are SGHNT and YYREEE (reference sequence). Trimming pared 0 bases from V and 3 bases from J, leaving 7 bases between. This CDR3 region has 13 residues. The CDR3 is CASSLVSNYEQYF. The CDR3 region has the DNA TGTGCCAGCAGCTTGGTCAGCAACTACGAGCAGTACTTC.

The J gene is TRBJ1-4, the V gene TRBV19; weak D call: TRBD1 (5 bases). The CDR3 loop spans 15 amino acids. The ends were cut back, 7 bases at V and 4 bases at J, with 16 bases in the middle. The V gene's germline CDR1 is LNHDA and CDR2 SQIVND (reference sequence). Written as DNA, the CDR3 is TGTGCCAGTACTCCGTCGGGGGGGATTAATGAAAAACTGTTTTTT. The encoded protein is CASTPSGGINEKLFF.

The chain is built from TRBV2 and TRBJ2-3, with D uncertain. The ends were cut back, 2 bases at V and 1 base at J, with 7 bases in the middle. The CDR3 is 14 residues long. Per the germline V gene, CDR1 is SNHLY and CDR2 is FYNNEI. CDR3 region: CASSENAGTDTQYF. In nucleotides, the CDR3 is TGTGCCAGCAGTGAAAACGCGGGCACAGATACGCAGTATTTT.

This clone was seen a few times. This chain uses TRBV9 with TRBJ1-6, with D hard to call. This CDR3 has 12 residues. Germline-derived CDR1 and CDR2 are SGDLS and YYNGEE. V lost 4 bases to trimming and J lost 5 bases, with 4 bases between them. CDR3 loop: CASSLNNSPLHF. CDR3 coding DNA: TGTGCCAGCAGCCTGAATAATTCACCCCTCCACTTT. Full variable domain (rest looked up from reference TRBV9 and TRBJ1-6): DSGVTQTPKHLITATGQRVTLRCSPRSGDLSVYWYQQSLDQGLQFLIQYYNGEERAKGNILERFSAQQFPDLHSELNLSSLELGDSALYFCASSLNNSPLHFGNGTRLTVT.

This chain uses TRBV15 with TRBJ2-7; 8 bases are shared with TRBD1. Germline-derived CDR1 and CDR2 are LNHNV and YYDKDF (reference sequence). The J segment lost 5 bases and the V segment lost 1 base, leaving 10 bases of the junction unmatched. The CDR3 consists of 16 residues. The CDR3 bases are TGTGCCACCAGCAGAGGGGACCGGGACAGGAGGCACGAGCAGTACTTC. Translated, it gives CATSRGDRDRRHEQYF.

The CDR3 is CASSPPGTLRGGYTF. The CDR3 DNA reads TGCGCCAGCAGCCCCCCCGGGACACTACGCGGCGGCTACACCTTC. The chain carries TRBV4-1 and TRBJ1-2; tentative D call: TRBD1 (6 bases). The CDR3 totals 15 residues. Trimming stripped 4 bases from V and 8 bases from J, with 20 bases between. The V gene's germline CDR1 is MGHRA and CDR2 YSYEKL.

The V call is TRBV19, the J call TRBJ1-2, with D uncertain. V lost 6 bases, J lost 0 bases, and 11 bases lay in between. The CDR3 covers 14 residues. CDR1 is LNHDA and CDR2 is SQIVND in the germline V gene (reference sequence). CDR3 loop: CASSEGSTNYGYTF. The CDR3 nucleotides read TGTGCCAGTAGCGAAGGGAGTACTAACTATGGCTACACCTTC.

This chain joins TRBV5-5 and TRBJ1-2, with 11 bases matching TRBD1. Losses at the gene ends were 3 bases for V and 6 bases for J; bases not matched to a gene: 7. CDR1 is SGHKS, CDR2 YYEKEE, per germline (reference sequence). The CDR3 spans 15 residues. CDR3 region: CASSYGRTGGNGYTF. DNA of the CDR3: TGTGCCAGCAGCTACGGAAGGACAGGGGGCAATGGCTACACCTTC.

CDR3 bases: TGTGCCAGCAGCTCCCGGGAGGGTAGGTACGAGCAGTACTTC. Its protein product is CASSSREGRYEQYF. The chain has TRBV5-5 and TRBJ2-7, with TRBD2 matching 8 bases. Trimming removed 3 bases from V and 4 bases from J; junction bases left unmatched: 6. The germline V gene has CDR1 SGHKS and CDR2 YYEKEE (reference sequence). There are 14 residues in the CDR3. Drawing the rest from reference TRBV5-5 and TRBJ2-7, the complete variable domain is DAGVTQSPTHLIKTRGQQVTLRCSPISGHKSVSWYQQVLGQGPQFIFQYYEKEERGRGNFPDRFSARQFPNYSSELNVNALLLGDSALYLCASSSREGRYEQYFGPGTRLTVT.

This chain connects TRBV19 to TRBJ1-2, with D maybe TRBD1 (5 bases). V shed 4 bases and J shed 4 bases, with 13 bases lying between them. This CDR3 is 14 amino acids long. Germline V lookup: CDR1 LNHDA, CDR2 SQIVND (reference sequence). CDR3: CASSKWERGYGYTF. DNA of the CDR3: TGTGCCAGTAGTAAATGGGAAAGGGGCTATGGCTACACCTTC.

This clone was seen only once. J is TRBJ2-2 and V is TRBV5-1, with 11 bases fitting TRBD1. The CDR3 covers 15 residues. Losses at the gene ends were 5 bases for V and 7 bases for J; bases not matched to a gene: 7. Germline lookup yields CDR1 SGHRS and CDR2 YFSETQ. Here the CDR3 reads CASSNGQGAGGELFF. The DNA of the CDR3 is TGCGCCAGCAGTAACGGACAGGGGGCCGGCGGGGAGCTGTTTTTT.

The gene calls are TRBV7-8 and TRBJ2-7; TRBD2 matches at 7 bases. The CDR3 has 13 amino acids. In germline, CDR1 is SGHVS, CDR2 FQNEAQ. With V trimmed by 5 bases and J by 3 bases, 4 bases remained unmatched. The CDR3 is CASSGRVLYEQYF. Here the CDR3 DNA reads TGTGCCAGCAGCGGGAGGGTCCTCTACGAGCAGTACTTC.

The chain uses TRBV5-8 and TRBJ1-1; maybe TRBD1 (5 bases). This CDR3 is built from 15 residues. The V and J ends lost 1 base and 0 bases respectively, with 10 bases between them. Germline V lookup: CDR1 SGHTS, CDR2 YDEGEE. CDR3 nucleotide sequence: TGTGCCAGCAGCTTGCGGGGGGGATTGAACACTGAAGCTTTCTTT. Amino acids: CASSLRGGLNTEAFF.

The CDR3 reads CASSENLGLATETQYF. As DNA, the CDR3 is TGTGCCAGCAGCGAAAACCTGGGACTAGCGACGGAGACCCAGTACTTC. The chain combines TRBV5-6 with TRBJ2-5; 10 bases map to TRBD2. The CDR3 spans 16 residues. The junction had 11 bases not matched to a gene; V was cut back by 4 bases and J by 5 bases. The germline V gene has CDR1 SGHDT and CDR2 YYEEEE.

In its sample, this clone was seen a few times. The chain joins TRBV2 to TRBJ2-5; D may correspond to TRBD1 or TRBD2 (6 bases each). V lost 6 bases to trimming and J lost 0 bases, with 14 bases between them. The CDR3 totals 15 residues. CDR1 is SNHLY, CDR2 FYNNEI, per germline. CDR3 region: CASSRGLTYQETQYF. For the CDR3, the DNA is TGTGCCAGCAGCCGGGGGCTTACGTACCAAGAGACCCAGTACTTC.

This clone was counted many times. The chain employs TRBV2 and TRBJ1-5, with TRBD1 as a possible D gene (5 bases). CDR1 SNHLY and CDR2 FYNNEI come from the germline V gene. The V and J ends lost 3 bases and 2 bases respectively, with 11 bases between them. The CDR3 has 15 amino acids. CDR3 protein: CASSEDNTGNQPQHF. The CDR3 bases are TGTGCCAGCAGTGAGGACAACACCGGCAATCAGCCCCAGCATTTT.

The chain joins TRBV5-1 to TRBJ2-1, with a possible D match to TRBD2 (5 bases). Trimming took 0 bases from V and 0 from J, leaving 7 bases between them. Per the germline V gene, CDR1 is SGHRS and CDR2 is YFSETQ. CDR3 length: 15 residues. CDR3 DNA: TGCGCCAGCAGCTTGGGCGGGTACTCCTACAATGAGCAGTTCTTC. Its protein product is CASSLGGYSYNEQFF.

This sequence joins TRBV14 and TRBJ2-7; either TRBD1 or TRBD2 may fit D (5 bases each). Germline V gives CDR1 SGHDN, CDR2 FVKESK. V dropped 4 bases and J dropped 3 bases, with 16 bases sitting between them. The CDR3 contains 15 residues. CDR3 region: CASSLRGHLNYEQYF. CDR3 bases: TGTGCCAGCAGCCTGAGGGGCCATCTCAACTACGAGCAGTACTTC.